This TCR beta chain was profiled in a study of T cell changes during pregnancy in multiple sclerosis (dated by TCRdb to between 2017 and 2020). For context, the study as a whole: The study looked at changes in the T cell repertoire across pregnancy in women with multiple sclerosis.

Notes on this clone: Its binding antigen is unknown. Base qualities are not at hand, and no much larger clone is one base apart.

To prepare the library, the immunoSEQ multiplex PCR assay was applied. TCRdb carries this immuneACCESS record with in-frame sequences only. Its versions omit some clonotypes, under half of them owing to an unresolved V gene in the studies checked, with the rest unexplained. The sample data list some 38,000 clones, and 91% of these were observed just once. Jointly, the top ten make up roughly 0.66% of the sample. Based on the germline V gene, the CDR1 and CDR2 sequences are SNHLY and FYNNEI. The trim is 2 bases for V and 0 bases for J, with a gap of 10 bases between the germline ends. The CDR3 spans 16 residues, from the cysteine through the phenylalanine. Only the CDR3 portion is preserved as DNA: 48 bases, with reading frame beginning at the first base.

The specimen comprised CD4+ T cells from peripheral blood mononuclear cells, sampled in the second trimester of pregnancy. This receptor was taken from a female donor in good health, enrolled as a control in a pregnancy study. The chain is encoded by TRBV2 joined to TRBJ2-2; TRBD2 is a possible D gene, resting on 6 matching bases. The CDR3 region has the sequence CASSESTGANTGELFF. The DNA sequence is given as TGTGCCAGCAGTGAAAGTACGGGGGCGAACACCGGGGAGCTGTTTTTT.